Listed below are T cell receptor beta chains from one sample, sequenced in a study of blood T cell repertoires in COVID-19. Clones were sequenced by immunoSEQ multiplex PCR, and TCRdb holds only the in-frame ones, with some missing. This repertoire shows roughly 140,000 clones, nearly 90% found once; its top ten account for approximately 2%. The sequenced sample consisted of peripheral blood. These receptors were obtained from a man between 65 and 80 years old with acute or convalescent COVID-19. The CDR3 runs from the conserved cysteine through the conserved F or W. Fields, in order: V gene, clone size, CDR3 protein. The size entry is marked missing in some rows and otherwise reads once, few, many or a size class.

>TRBV29-1|.
CSARWGPNQPQHF
>TRBV18|.
CASSPQEGANTEAFF
>TRBV9|.
CASSVDLLGLAKETQYF
>TRBV4-1|.
CASSQETGRQGSGYTF
>TRBV3-1/TRBV3-2|few
CASTTGVRALHF
>TRBV19|once
CASSTTGEGNSPLHF
>TRBV18|few
CASSPVGRQGASPLHF
>TRBV6-1|.
CASSESRGSGIYNEQFF
>TRBV21-1|.
CASSSRDFLLSSTDTQYF
>TRBV3-1/TRBV3-2|once
CASSQRNSYGYTF
>TRBV29-1|.
CSAKTSGRDTQYF
>TRBV19|.
CASSPTGQAYYGYTF
>TRBV27|.
CASSPRTGSGNTIYF
>TRBV30|.
CAWSARQEYSNQPQHF
>TRBV11-2|few
CASSPLWAPYEQYF
>TRBV5-4|.
CASSPVPTGDNSPLHF
>TRBV19|.
CASSDDRDQPQHF
>TRBV30|few
CALSPGGANYGYTF
>TRBV12-5|.
CASGAGVGRPQHF
>TRBV7-9|.
CASSTTGSNQPQHF